What follows is one T cell receptor beta chain and its context. The antigen is undetermined. The data belong to a study of T cell responses to AZD1222 COVID-19 vaccine. The method was immunoSEQ multiplex PCR; TCRdb's version includes in-frame clones alone and lacks a portion of them. The table records more than 110,000 clones, approximately 85% of them present only once. General study points: Mapped onto spike, vaccine-associated CD4 TCRs spanned it and were dominant at 160-218 and 743-854. Repertoire sampling occurred only after the peak T cell response.

The V gene end was trimmed by 4 bases and the J gene end by 3 bases; junction bases not matched to a gene: 4. This CDR3 is built from 15 residues. Germline lookup yields CDR1 SGHAT and CDR2 FQNNGV. The chain combines TRBV11-2 with TRBJ2-1; TRBD2 matches at 9 bases. The sequence derives from an adult in good health. This sample comprised peripheral blood, obtained on day 0 of AZD1222 vaccination. In nucleotides, the CDR3 is TGTGCCAGCAGCTCTTTAGCGGGAGTCTACAATGAGCAGTTCTTC. Amino acid sequence: CASSSLAGVYNEQFF.